The 27 T cell receptor beta chains in this list originate from one sample, sequenced in a study of blood T cell repertoires in COVID-19. Profiled with immunoSEQ multiplex PCR; TCRdb holds only in-frame clones, not every one. The sample consists of approximately 350,000 clones, about 83% of them appearing once. Sequences were obtained from peripheral blood. The source of these receptors is a man aged 25 to 40 with active or convalescent COVID-19.

This sequence joins TRBV7-9 and TRBJ1-2; no clear D. V dropped 2 bases and J dropped 8 bases, with 12 bases sitting between them. The germline CDR1 and CDR2 sequences are SEHNR and FQNEAQ (reference sequence). This CDR3 comprises 13 residues. CDR3 protein: CASSLSHPRGYTF. DNA of the CDR3: TGTGCCAGCAGCTTAAGCCACCCCAGGGGCTACACCTTC.

V and J are TRBV15 and TRBJ1-2; possible D gene TRBD1, 5 bases. The V end lost 3 bases, the J end lost 2 bases, and 16 bases lay between the germline ends. There are 16 residues in the CDR3. Germline V gene sequence: CDR1 LNHNV, CDR2 YYDKDF (reference sequence). CDR3 DNA sequence: TGTGCCACCAGCAGCCACACGACAGCCCCAAACTATGGCTACACCTTC. This gives the protein CATSSHTTAPNYGYTF.

The CDR3: CATSDPLAGGLNEQFF. CDR3 nucleotides: TGTGCCACCAGTGATCCTCTAGCGGGGGGTCTTAATGAGCAGTTCTTC. V and J are TRBV24-1 and TRBJ2-1, with 11 bases matching TRBD2. Germline CDR1 is KGHDR and CDR2 is SFDVKD. The CDR3 extends over 16 amino acids. J was trimmed by 7 bases and V by 3 bases; bases with no gene match: 7.

The chain employs TRBV4-1 and TRBJ2-3, with 10 bases matching TRBD2. V shed 0 bases and J 1 base; nucleotides not matched to a gene: 1. Germline CDR1 and CDR2: MGHRA and YSYEKL. The CDR3 is 16 residues long. The CDR3 region is CASSQDTSGGTDTQYF. Written as DNA, the CDR3 is TGCGCCAGCAGCCAAGATACTAGCGGGGGCACAGATACGCAGTATTTT.

A note on this clone: One end of the junction is discordant with germline, which a read error may explain. The V and J genes are TRBV24-1 and TRBJ2-7; TRBD1 aligns across 11 bases. CDR1 and CDR2 from the germline V gene are KGHDR and SFDVKD. The CDR3 totals 13 residues. The CDR3 coding sequence is TGTGCCACCAGAGGACAGGGGGCCCAGGAAGATCGCTTC. The encoded protein is CATRGQGAQEDRF.

This clone was counted only a few times. The V and J genes are TRBV6-6 and TRBJ2-7; D remains ambiguous. Trimming took 7 bases from V and 8 from J, leaving 21 bases between them. The germline V gene has CDR1 MNHNY and CDR2 SVGAGI (reference sequence). CDR3 length: 14 amino acids. The CDR3 DNA is TGTGCCAGCACTGGAGCCAGTAGCCAAATCAAGCAGTACTTC. Protein product: CASTGASSQIKQYF.

In this sample, this clone turned up many times. The chain combines TRBV7-9 with TRBJ2-1; TRBD2 agrees at 7 bases. After removal of 4 bases from V and 9 bases from J, the junction contained 6 bases not matched to a gene. The CDR3 is 13 residues long. The germline gives CDR1 SEHNR, CDR2 FQNEAQ (reference sequence). Written as DNA, the CDR3 is TGTGCCAGCAGCTCCGGACTAGTCAGTGAGCAGTTCTTC. It yields the protein CASSSGLVSEQFF.

The J gene is TRBJ2-1, the V gene TRBV27; 8 bases agree with TRBD2. V lost 4 bases and J lost 8; bases outside the gene matches: 16. The germline V gene has CDR1 MNHEY and CDR2 SMNVEV (reference sequence). CDR3 size: 17 residues. The chain's CDR3 is CASSWVGPAGAWDEQFF. CDR3 DNA sequence: TGTGCCAGCAGTTGGGTTGGGCCAGCGGGAGCCTGGGATGAGCAGTTCTTC.

The chain joins TRBV12-3 or TRBV12-4 to TRBJ1-2, with a weak D call TRBD1 (6 bases). The CDR3 runs to 12 residues. Trimming removed 3 bases from V and 8 bases from J, with 10 bases in between. CDR3 bases: TGTGCCAGCAGTTTGAGGGGGGGAGGCTACACCTTC. Its translation is CASSLRGGGYTF.

The CDR3 loop reads CASSSSGLAGGLDTQYF. The DNA of the CDR3 is TGCGCCAGCAGCTCTTCGGGACTAGCGGGAGGGCTGGATACGCAGTATTTT. The V call is TRBV5-1, the J call TRBJ2-3; 16 nucleotides align to TRBD2. J was trimmed by 6 bases and V by 3 bases; bases with no gene match: 7. This CDR3 has 17 amino acids. The V gene's germline CDR1 is SGHRS and CDR2 YFSETQ. Variable domain in full (rest from reference TRBV5-1 and TRBJ2-3): KAGVTQTPRYLIKTRGQQVTLSCSPISGHRSVSWYQQTPGQGLQFLFEYFSETQRNKGNFPGRFSGRQFSNSRSEMNVSTLELGDSALYLCASSSSGLAGGLDTQYFGPGTRLTVL.

The rearrangement links TRBV5-4 to TRBJ2-5; a weak D match, TRBD2 (5 bases). Trimming pared 1 base from V and 2 bases from J, leaving 9 bases between. The CDR3 totals 14 residues. Germline V lookup: CDR1 SGHNT, CDR2 YYREEE (reference sequence). CDR3 residues: CASSLPPGQETQYF. CDR3 DNA sequence: TGTGCCAGCAGCTTGCCCCCGGGACAAGAGACCCAGTACTTC.

The chain joins TRBV7-2 to TRBJ2-3; 8 bases are a match to TRBD2. The V gene's germline CDR1 is SGHTA and CDR2 FQGNSA. V lost 5 bases to trimming and J lost 4 bases; unmatched junction nucleotides: 5. The CDR3 length is 14 residues. The CDR3 coding sequence is TGTGCCAGCAGCGAATATAGCGGGGCAGATACGCAGTATTTT. Protein sequence: CASSEYSGADTQYF.

The chain uses TRBV9 and TRBJ2-2; 7 nucleotides agree with TRBD2. CDR3 length: 15 amino acids. Per germline, CDR1 SGDLS and CDR2 YYNGEE. The ends lost 3 bases at V and 5 bases at J; junction bases unmatched: 7. The CDR3 is CASSAMGGLTGELFF. DNA of the CDR3: TGTGCCAGCAGCGCCATGGGGGGGTTGACCGGGGAGCTGTTTTTT. The full variable domain, in which reference TRBV9 and TRBJ2-2 provide the parts outside the CDR3, is DSGVTQTPKHLITATGQRVTLRCSPRSGDLSVYWYQQSLDQGLQFLIQYYNGEERAKGNILERFSAQQFPDLHSELNLSSLELGDSALYFCASSAMGGLTGELFFGEGSRLTVL.

In its sample, this clone was seen once. This chain joins TRBV18 and TRBJ1-1, with TRBD1 matching 7 bases. Germline CDR1 reads KGHSH; CDR2 reads LQKENI. Trimming at V came to 3 bases and at J to 0 bases, leaving 1 base not matched to a gene. CDR3 length: 14 amino acids. Written as DNA, the CDR3 is TGTGCCAGCTCACCGGGACAGTTGAACACTGAAGCTTTCTTT. This translates into CASSPGQLNTEAFF. Based on the CDR3 plus reference TRBV18 and TRBJ1-1, the full variable domain is NAGVMQNPRHLVRRRGQEARLRCSPMKGHSHVYWYRQLPEEGLKFMVYLQKENIIDESGMPKERFSAEFPKEGPSILRIQQVVRGDSAAYFCASSPGQLNTEAFFGQGTRLTVV.

This clone was detected only once. This chain links TRBV7-2 with TRBJ2-1, with 7 bases aligning to TRBD2. This CDR3 comprises 15 residues. V shed 5 bases, J shed 6 bases, and the junction held 10 bases outside the gene matches. Per the germline V gene, CDR1 is SGHTA and CDR2 is FQGNSA. The CDR3 sequence: CASSSTSATRNEQFF. The CDR3 DNA sequence: TGTGCCAGCAGCAGTACTAGCGCCACACGCAATGAGCAGTTCTTC.

This chain joins TRBV15 and TRBJ2-3, with TRBD2 matching 12 bases. This CDR3 comprises 15 residues. Germline values: CDR1 LNHNV, CDR2 YYDKDF (reference sequence). V lost 3 bases, J lost 6 bases, and 4 bases stayed unmatched. The CDR3 is CATSSSSGGADTQYF. The CDR3 nucleotides read TGTGCCACCAGCAGTTCTAGCGGGGGGGCGGATACGCAGTATTTT.

The chain uses TRBV7-6 and TRBJ2-3; 14 bases are shared with TRBD2. CDR1 is SGHVS and CDR2 is FNYEAQ in the germline V gene. Losses at the gene ends were 5 bases for V and 9 bases for J; bases not matched to a gene: 7. The CDR3 totals 15 residues. The CDR3: CASSPRTSGGLTQYF. The DNA of the CDR3 is TGTGCCAGCAGCCCAAGGACTAGCGGGGGGTTGACGCAGTATTTT. Full variable domain (outside the CDR3, taken from reference TRBV7-6 and TRBJ2-3): GAGVSQSPRYKVTKRGQDVALRCDPISGHVSLYWYRQALGQGPEFLTYFNYEAQQDKSGLPNDRFSAERPEGSISTLTIQRTEQRDSAMYRCASSPRTSGGLTQYFGPGTRLTVL.

The chain recombines TRBV19 with TRBJ1-4, with 7 bases lining up with TRBD1. V lost 3 bases and J lost 7; bases outside the gene matches: 5. This CDR3 contains 14 residues. Germline CDR1 is LNHDA and CDR2 is SQIVND (reference sequence). CDR3 sequence reads: CASSISRGSEKLFF. In DNA form, the CDR3 reads TGTGCCAGTAGTATTTCCAGGGGGAGTGAAAAACTGTTTTTT.

The chain links TRBV19 to TRBJ1-1; 7 nucleotides agree with TRBD1. Germline trimming cut 1 base from V and 1 base from J; bases unmatched to any gene: 3. Looked up from germline, CDR1 is LNHDA and CDR2 is SQIVND (reference sequence). This CDR3 comprises 15 residues. In DNA, the CDR3 is TGTGCCAGTAGTATAGCCCACAGGGGGAACACTGAAGCTTTCTTT. It is translated as CASSIAHRGNTEAFF.

This clone was found once. The chain carries TRBV7-2 and TRBJ2-7; 7 nucleotides align to TRBD1. The CDR3 has 15 residues. V lost 1 base and J lost 0; bases outside the gene matches: 3. In germline, CDR1 is SGHTA, CDR2 FQGNSA. CDR3 DNA sequence: TGTGCCAGCAGCTTAGTGACAGGGTACTCCTACGAGCAGTACTTC. It specifies CASSLVTGYSYEQYF.

The rearrangement links TRBV18 to TRBJ1-2; 8 nucleotides agree with TRBD1. The CDR3 is 15 residues long. CDR1 KGHSH and CDR2 LQKENI come from the germline V gene. V lost 6 bases and J lost 5; bases outside the gene matches: 11. CDR3: CASSLEQGVRYGYTF. The CDR3 DNA is TGTGCCAGCTCCCTGGAACAGGGGGTTAGGTATGGCTACACCTTC.

This clone was counted only a few times. The chain recombines TRBV6-5 with TRBJ1-2, with TRBD1 matching 7 bases. The CDR3 is 14 amino acids. Germline V gives CDR1 MNHEY, CDR2 SVGAGI. Losses at the gene ends were 6 bases for V and 5 bases for J; bases not matched to a gene: 9. Here the CDR3 DNA reads TGTGCCAGCAGCCCGGGACAGTCGCCTTATGGCTACACCTTC. This gives the protein CASSPGQSPYGYTF.

This clone was counted a few times. The chain has TRBV30 and TRBJ1-5; D uncertain. The CDR3 is made up of 15 amino acids. Germline loops: CDR1 GTSNPN, CDR2 SVGIG (reference sequence). The V end lost 2 bases, the J end lost 0 bases, and 11 bases lay between the germline ends. CDR3 coding DNA: TGTGCCTGGAGTTATACAGCTTTTAGCAATCAGCCCCAGCATTTT. Translated: CAWSYTAFSNQPQHF.

The V and J genes are TRBV27 and TRBJ2-2; TRBD1 matches at 9 bases. CDR1 MNHEY and CDR2 SMNVEV come from the germline V gene (reference sequence). The CDR3 runs to 16 residues. V dropped 4 bases and J dropped 3; count of bases not matched to a gene: 6. The CDR3 sequence: CASSSRRTGDTGELFF. CDR3 DNA sequence: TGTGCCAGCAGTTCTAGGAGGACAGGGGACACCGGGGAGCTGTTTTTT.

The chain joins TRBV3-1 (or the pseudogene TRBV3-2) to TRBJ2-7; D is unresolved. The CDR3 has 12 residues. The germline V gene has CDR1 LGHDT and CDR2 YNNKEL (reference sequence). V was pared by 4 bases and J by 3 bases, with 7 bases between. In nucleotides, the CDR3 is TGTGCCAGCAGCCTCCTCGGCTACGAGCAGTACTTC. It is translated as CASSLLGYEQYF.

This clone was observed once. V gene TRBV6-1 combines with J gene TRBJ1-3; no definite D call. The germline CDR1 and CDR2 sequences are MNHNS and SASEGT. This CDR3 contains 14 residues. Trimming stripped 1 base from V and 7 bases from J, with 11 bases between. The CDR3 loop reads CASSEGGFSNTIYF. Here the CDR3 DNA reads TGTGCCAGCAGTGAAGGAGGGTTTTCGAACACCATATATTTT.

The table lists this clone with a few counts. The V call is TRBV9, the J call TRBJ2-1; 9 bases match TRBD2. Per germline, CDR1 SGDLS and CDR2 YYNGEE. This CDR3 is built from 14 residues. J lost 7 bases, V lost 0 bases, and 2 bases had no gene match. In DNA, the CDR3 is TGTGCCAGCAGCGTAGTTAGCGGGAGTAATGAGCAGTTCTTC. Its translation: CASSVVSGSNEQFF.